There are a few counts of the clone carrying this TCR beta chain. Germline V gene data show CDR1 as SGHRS and CDR2 as YFSETQ. The ends were cut back, 0 bases at V and 5 bases at J, with 12 bases in the middle. This CDR3 has 14 residues. The data stem from a study of blood T cells in healthy people across ages. Next came a second PCR, run for about 7 to 12 cycles, which used a sample-barcoded 5' primer along with a J-beta primer mix. Each CDR3 protein is one row after TCRdb ran MiXCR on the 5' RACE reads. Here the sample spans roughly 700,000 distinct CDR3 sequences, around a quarter being singletons. These data are also associated with another study on T cells of mothers and their children.

The chain is built from TRBV5-1 and TRBJ2-7; D gene uncertain. Material for sequencing was blood. The TCR comes from a boy younger than 18 in good health. The CDR3 DNA reads TGCGCCAGCAGCTTGGAGGCCAGTTCGAACGAGCAGTACTTC. Its protein is CASSLEASSNEQYF. Variable domain in full (rest from reference TRBV5-1 and TRBJ2-7): KAGVTQTPRYLIKTRGQQVTLSCSPISGHRSVSWYQQTPGQGLQFLFEYFSETQRNKGNFPGRFSGRQFSNSRSEMNVSTLELGDSALYLCASSLEASSNEQYFGPGTRLTVT.